This T cell receptor (beta chain) was recovered during a study of T cell repertoires in cytomegalovirus infection (dated by TCRdb to between 2017 and 2020). About the full investigation: Donor HLA type was relevant to the analysis, as public TCR beta signatures indicated carriage of CMV infection together with the matching HLA type.

General conclusions and limits of the study: In the ex vivo response, HLA-C-restricted CMV-specific TCR beta clonotypes were dominant, and in two of eight donors the single most frequent clonotype came from this HLA-C-restricted group. In both this cohort and an independent roughly 330-donor cohort, the cumulative frequency of public TCR beta family members distinguished carriers of CMV infection plus the relevant HLA type.

The germline V gene (reference sequence) gives CDR1 as MNHEY and CDR2 as SMNVEV. V trim: 5 bases; J trim: 3 bases; unmatched bases: 4. The CDR3 sequence holds 15 residues, the cysteine and phenylalanine included. Only CDR3 DNA remains: 45 bases, in frame from the first base. Sequencing relied on an Illumina HiSeq 1500. TCRdb trimmed the raw reads at Q25, called clones with MiXCR and kept productive beta chains. A single entry per CDR3 protein holds the most common genes and DNA from its merged rows. In all, the sample holds 150,000 to 160,000 distinct CDR3 sequences, and roughly a quarter of those were seen once. Of the sample, approximately 9.9% is held by the ten largest clones. Turning to this clonotype: This receptor's antigen is unknown. Per-base quality was not reported, and no clone a single base away is much larger than it.

Specimen: PBMCs. Recombination linked TRBV27 to TRBJ2-2; the junction holds 9 bases that match TRBD1. This clonotype originated in a human donor in good health (CMV status not recorded). Some clones in this sample may be carry-over from other donors' samples. CDR3 protein: CASSHDRGYTGELFF. In nucleotides, the sequence is TGTGCCAGCAGTCACGACAGGGGGTACACCGGGGAGCTGTTTTTT.